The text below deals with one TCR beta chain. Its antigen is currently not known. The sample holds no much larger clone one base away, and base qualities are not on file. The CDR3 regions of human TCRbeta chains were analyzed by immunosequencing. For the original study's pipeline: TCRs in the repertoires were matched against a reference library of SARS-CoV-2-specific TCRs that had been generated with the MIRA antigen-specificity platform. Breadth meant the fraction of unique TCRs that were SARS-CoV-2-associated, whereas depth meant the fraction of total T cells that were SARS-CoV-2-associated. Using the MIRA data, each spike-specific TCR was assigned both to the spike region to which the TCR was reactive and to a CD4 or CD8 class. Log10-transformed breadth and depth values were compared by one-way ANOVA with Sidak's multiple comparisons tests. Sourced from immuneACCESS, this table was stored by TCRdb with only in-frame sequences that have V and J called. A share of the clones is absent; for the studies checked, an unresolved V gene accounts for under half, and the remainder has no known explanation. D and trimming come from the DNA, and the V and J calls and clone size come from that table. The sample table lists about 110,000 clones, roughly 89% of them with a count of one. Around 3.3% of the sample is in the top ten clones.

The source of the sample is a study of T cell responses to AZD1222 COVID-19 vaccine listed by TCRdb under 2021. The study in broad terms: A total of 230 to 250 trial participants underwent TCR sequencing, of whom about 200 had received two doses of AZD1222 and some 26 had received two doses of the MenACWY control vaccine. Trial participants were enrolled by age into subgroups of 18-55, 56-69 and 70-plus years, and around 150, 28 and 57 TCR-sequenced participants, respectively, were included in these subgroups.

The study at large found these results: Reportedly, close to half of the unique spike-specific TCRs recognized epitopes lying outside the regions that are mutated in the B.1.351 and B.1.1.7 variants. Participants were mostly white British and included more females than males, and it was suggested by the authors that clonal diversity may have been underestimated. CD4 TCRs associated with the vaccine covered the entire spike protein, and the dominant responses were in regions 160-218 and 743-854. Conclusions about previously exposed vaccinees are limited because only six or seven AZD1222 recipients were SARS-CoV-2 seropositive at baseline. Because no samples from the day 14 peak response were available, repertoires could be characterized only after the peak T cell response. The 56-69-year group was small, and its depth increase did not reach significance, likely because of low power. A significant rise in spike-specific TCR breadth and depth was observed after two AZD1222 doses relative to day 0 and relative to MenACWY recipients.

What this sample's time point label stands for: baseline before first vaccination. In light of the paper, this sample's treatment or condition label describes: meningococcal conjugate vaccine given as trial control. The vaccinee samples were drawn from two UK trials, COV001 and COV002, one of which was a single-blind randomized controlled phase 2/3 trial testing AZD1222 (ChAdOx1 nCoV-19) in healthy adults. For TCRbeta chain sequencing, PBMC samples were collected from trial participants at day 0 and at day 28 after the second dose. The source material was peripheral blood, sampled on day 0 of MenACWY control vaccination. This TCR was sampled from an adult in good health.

The nucleotide sequence reads as follows: TGTGCCAGCAGTTTAACCCCCTCAGTTGAGGGCAATCAGCCCCAGCATTTT. This is translated as CASSLTPSVEGNQPQHF. In this chain, TRBV28 is recombined with TRBJ1-5; the D gene lacks a confident call. The germline V gene encodes CDR1 MDHEN and CDR2 SYDVKM. The CDR3 runs 17 amino acids, cysteine and phenylalanine included. Of the read, only the CDR3 DNA is kept; its 51 bases are in frame from base 1. Cut back by 2 bases and 2 bases, the V and J ends lie 16 bases apart. Outside the CDR3, residues come from the reference TRBV28 and TRBJ1-5 proteins, so the full variable domain is: DVKVTQSSRYLVKRTGEKVFLECVQDMDHENMFWYRQDPGLGLRLIYFSYDVKMKEKGDIPEGYSVSREKKERFSLILESASTNQTSMYLCASSLTPSVEGNQPQHFGDGTRLSIL.